This paragraph covers one T cell receptor (beta chain) sequence. Its antigen is not yet known. A read error may produce the germline difference seen at one junction end. These data are taken from a study of shared clonotypes between healthy human individuals (dated by TCRdb to 2018 to 2021). Context from the whole study: Three men and a couple of women, aged 18 to 49 years, made up the cohort. To increase sequencing depth and limit assay-specific biases, different laboratories used diverse techniques to prepare libraries and sequence TCR repertoires. Each donor's leukapheresis produced roughly between roughly 0.85 and 10 billion PBMCs. Blood TCR repertoires of a handful of healthy adults were deeply sequenced to estimate repertoire size and the extent of clonotype sharing between individuals. For each donor, three plates each were used for CD4 naive and CD4 memory, two plates were used for CD8 naive, and one plate was used for CD8 memory.

Using the deep immunoSEQ assay, TCR CDR3 regions were amplified from genomic DNA by multiplex PCR. Genomic DNA extracted from each cell subset was distributed evenly over all wells of several immunoSEQ 96-well plates, and each plate served as one replicate. For sorted subsets, each replicate PCR was loaded with approximately 200 ng genomic DNA, equivalent to some 31,000 T cell genomes. Purified libraries were measured with a Qubit 3.0 fluorometer, size-checked on a Bioanalyzer 2100, and measured again with the KAPA Library Quantification kit. Every immunoSEQ 96-well plate was sequenced on a dedicated single-read 150-cycle Illumina NextSeq 550 flow cell. In the source study's methods: Because the immunoSEQ output held only junctional sequences and lacked quality scores, the filtering could not match the filtering applied to full-length reads. To assign V/J genes and CDR3, sequences were annotated against IMGT germline references using PyIR, a Python wrapper for IgBLAST v1.9. Reads were removed for weak V/J assignments (E-value above 1e-6), missing CDR3, stop codons, out-of-frame junctions, or ambiguous translated residues. V3J clonotypes were defined as sequences sharing an identical inferred V gene, J gene, and CDR3 amino acid sequence. The percentage overlap between two repertoires was calculated by dividing the number of shared unique clonotypes by the size of the smaller repertoire. Repertoire richness was assessed with RTK rarefaction, the Chao1 estimator, and Recon v2.1 estimates of unobserved clonotypes. Generation probabilities were computed with OLGA for all TCRbeta clonotypes obtained by the gDNA method from four donors. Here the immuneACCESS table is served through TCRdb, limited to in-frame sequences with V and J called. Missing clones are a known gap in these copies; in checked studies unresolved V genes cover under half, and the rest lacks a known reason. The V and J calls and clone size were taken over from that table, and D and trimming were inferred from the DNA. Across this sample there are about 2.3 million clones, with 85% to 95% seen only once. Roughly 0.34% of the sample is in the top ten clones.

The CDR3 covers 12 residues, taking in both the cysteine and the phenylalanine. The retained sequence is limited to the CDR3, 36 bases, with the frame set at the first base. The germline V gene supplies CDR1 MDHEN and CDR2 SYDVKM. The full study reports these points: Because the study included only a small number of donors, the genetic and exposure-history diversity represented was limited. Across a handful of donors, about 5% of naive CD4, 3% to 4% of naive CD8, around 2.5% of memory CD4, and over 0.35% of memory CD8 clonotypes were shared. Sampling was restricted to blood, and TCR repertoires in tissues likely differ from the TCR repertoires found in blood. Pairwise subsampling indicated that sequencing depth was expected to affect the degree of clonotype sharing among donors. Even with the large sequencing depth, rarefaction of the sorted-subset datasets indicated that sequencing was incomplete. Larger estimated clonotype richness was generally found for naive subsets than for memory subsets. Compared with non-shared clonotypes, the clonotypes found in all four sorted-subset donors had higher generation probabilities.

Healthy HIV-negative adults with no recently reported acute infections or vaccinations were included as donors. All donors were Caucasian adults living in Nashville, Tennessee, USA. CD4+ T cells were enriched by magnetic negative selection; naive cells were then positively selected on CD45RA, and the negative fraction formed the memory subset. After blood collection by leukapheresis, PBMCs were isolated using Ficoll-Histopaque density gradient centrifugation and then cryopreserved in the vapor phase of liquid nitrogen. Purity and quantity of every magnetically sorted T cell population were checked by analytical flow cytometry. Genomic DNA was isolated from each sorted fraction and quantified by UV absorbance on a Nanodrop 2000c.

Sequenced sample: naive CD4+ T cells from PBMCs. Interpreted using the paper, the cell subset or site label stands for: CD45RA+ positively selected. The rearranged chain carries TRBV28 and TRBJ2-7, with the D gene not confidently named. The receptor was derived from a man aged 18-30 years in good health. Some clones in this sample may be carry-over from other donors' samples. The CDR3 protein: CASSMGNIGIHF. The base sequence is TGTGCCAGCAGCATGGGCAACATCGGCATTCACTTC.